This is a list of T cell receptor beta chains from one sample in a study of shared clonotypes between healthy human individuals. The method was immunoSEQ multiplex PCR; TCRdb's version includes in-frame clones alone and lacks a portion of them. The table shows some 2.4 million clones, with more than 85% occurring only once. The sequencing sample was made of naive CD4+ T cells from PBMCs. All receptors come from a man between 18 and 29 years old in good health. Some clones in this sample may be carry-over from other donors' samples. The CDR3 runs from the conserved cysteine through the conserved F or W. Each record gives: J gene, clone size, V gene, D gene, CDR3 DNA, CDR3 protein. D genes are given only for firm matches. Not all rows give a size; the values are once, few, many and, for expanded clones, a class.

>TRBJ1-2|once|TRBV20-1|TRBD1
TGCAGTGCGGGGACAGGGGATGGCTACACCTTC
CSAGTGDGYTF
>TRBJ2-1|NA|TRBV6-1|NA
TGTGCCGCCAAGTGGGGCTCTAGCGAGGGCAATGAGCAGTTCTTC
CAAKWGSSEGNEQFF
>TRBJ2-1|NA|TRBV4-2|TRBD1
TGTGCCAGCAGCCAAGATCGCAGGGGGCTTACCCCCTACAATGAGCAGTTCTTC
CASSQDRRGLTPYNEQFF
>TRBJ1-1|NA|TRBV28|TRBD1
TGTGCCAGCAACCCCCCAGGGACAGTCAGGGGAGCTTTCTTT
CASNPPGTVRGAFF
>TRBJ2-7|NA|TRBV15|NA
TGTGCCACCAGCAGAGATCAAGTTATCTGTAGTCCGGCCCCCCCCTACGAGCAGTACTTC
CATSRDQVICSPAPPYEQYF
>TRBJ2-7|NA|TRBV5-4|NA
TGTGCCAGCAGCTTATCGTCCTACGAGCAGTACTTC
CASSLSSYEQYF
>TRBJ2-2|NA|TRBV6-1|NA
TGTGCCACTCGCCGCGGGACCCTTAACACCGGGGAGCTGTTTTTT
CATRRGTLNTGELFF
>TRBJ1-6|NA|TRBV5-1|TRBD1
TGCGCCAGCAGCGAACCTACGGCAGGGGGAAATTCACCCCTCCACTTT
CASSEPTAGGNSPLHF
>TRBJ2-3|NA|TRBV9|NA
TGTGCCAGCAGCGATCTCGCGGCCACAGATACGCAGTATTTT
CASSDLAATDTQYF
>TRBJ2-2|NA|TRBV4-3|NA
TGCGCCAGCAGCCAAGATCGGGACCAAACCGGGGAGCTGTTTTTT
CASSQDRDQTGELFF
>TRBJ1-5|NA|TRBV28|NA
TGTGCCAGCATCCACGGCGGGAATGTCGGCAATCAGCCCCAGCATTTT
CASIHGGNVGNQPQHF
>TRBJ2-7|NA|TRBV20-1|TRBD2
TGCAGTGCTAGAGGGACTAGCGGGAGACTGTTC
CSARGTSGRLF